The present entry profiles one T cell receptor (beta chain) with its context. The record originates from a study of OX40 agonist ivuxolimab in advanced cancers. The assay was immunoSEQ multiplex PCR, and TCRdb's table has in-frame clones only and misses some. Here the sample spans around 67,000 clones, 80% being singletons. Sample: CD4+ or CD8+ T cells sorted from blood, taken in a trial of the OX40 agonist ivuxolimab. The sequence was obtained from an adult with an advanced solid tumor such as melanoma, head and neck, liver or kidney cancer.

The CDR3 loop is CATSSLAGDNEQFF. CDR3 nucleotide sequence: TGTGCCACCAGCAGTCTAGCGGGGGACAATGAGCAGTTCTTC. The gene calls are TRBV15 and TRBJ2-1, with 10 bases lining up with TRBD2. The V gene end was trimmed by 3 bases and the J gene end by 5 bases; junction bases not matched to a gene: 1. This CDR3 is built from 14 residues. The V gene's germline CDR1 is LNHNV and CDR2 YYDKDF (reference sequence).